This section outlines one T cell receptor beta chain sequence together with its context. The sample belongs to a study of cytomegalovirus exposure and HLA in healthy donors. Amplification used 60 Vbeta primers and 13 Jbeta primers. Profiled with immunoSEQ multiplex PCR; TCRdb holds only in-frame clones, not every one. This table has 76,000 or so clones, approximately 81% appearing once. The sequencing input was PBMCs. This TCR derives from a woman between 35 and 50 years old in good health and CMV-seropositive.

CDR3 sequence (DNA): TGTGCCTGGAGTCGCCGGGACACATACGAGCAGTACTTC. As protein: CAWSRRDTYEQYF. V gene TRBV30 combines with J gene TRBJ2-7, with D possibly matching TRBD1 (6 bases). The V end was cut by 2 bases, the J end by 4 bases, with 12 bases between. CDR1 is GTSNPN and CDR2 is SVGIG in the germline V gene (reference sequence). The CDR3 spans 13 residues. The variable domain in full, completed from reference TRBV30 and TRBJ2-7, reads SQTIHQWPATLVQPVGSPLSLECTVEGTSNPNLYWYRQAAGRGLQLLFYSVGIGQISSEVPQNLSASRPQDRQFILSSKKLLLSDSGFYLCAWSRRDTYEQYFGPGTRLTVT.